The next 2 T cell receptor beta chains were all read from a single sample in a study of blood T cell repertoires in COVID-19. The table came from immunoSEQ multiplex PCR; TCRdb's copy has only in-frame clones and leaves some out. The table has about 160,000 clones, around 90% seen once. The sequenced material came from peripheral blood. The receptor set was obtained from a woman aged 60-70 years who had recovered from COVID-19.

This clone was counted a few times. The chain recombines TRBV30 with TRBJ1-5; 7 nucleotides align to TRBD1. From germline, CDR1 is GTSNPN and CDR2 SVGIG (reference sequence). V lost 0 bases, J lost 6 bases, and 8 bases stayed unmatched. The CDR3 contains 15 residues. The CDR3 reads CAWSVHRGGPQPQHF. CDR3 DNA sequence: TGTGCCTGGAGTGTACACAGGGGAGGTCCTCAGCCCCAGCATTTT.

The table lists this clone with a few counts. V and J are TRBV19 and TRBJ2-2; 7 positions match TRBD2. CDR1 and CDR2 from the germline V gene are LNHDA and SQIVND (reference sequence). V shed 4 bases, J shed 7 bases, and the junction held 6 bases outside the gene matches. The CDR3 sequence is 14 residues long. The CDR3 region is CASSTGGVHGELFF. CDR3 bases: TGTGCCAGTAGTACTGGGGGGGTGCACGGGGAGCTGTTTTTT.